This T cell receptor (beta chain) stems from a study of regulatory T cells in long-lasting Graves disease. Whole-study findings and limits: The TCR repertoire of persistent Graves' patients was less diverse than that of newly diagnosed ones. Only peripheral blood was studied, not thyroid tissue. Persistent disease preferred TRBV28, TRBJ1-2 and TRBJ2-5.

Described time point: persistent/refractory GD, antithyroid drugs over 5 years with positive TRAb. PBMC RNA served as the TCR library source. This CDR3 is 14 amino acids long. Germline values: CDR1 SGHRS, CDR2 YFSETQ. The V and J ends lost 4 bases and 6 bases, in that order; junction bases with no gene match: 4. In this sample, this clonotype turned up a few times. Its antigen is undetermined. For TCR beta, libraries came from iRepertoire HTBI primers and Arm-PCR of CDR3 regions. In the original workflow: Samples jointly harbored about 65 TRBV and 14 TRBJ segments. Each CDR3 protein is one row after TCRdb ran MiXCR on the multiplex PCR reads. TCRdb, not the authors, supplied the V and J calls. The sample includes roughly 400,000 distinct CDR3 sequences, 21% of them seen just once.

This TCR came from a female donor with Graves disease. The rearrangement uses TRBV5-1 and TRBJ1-5, with TRBD1 matching over 10 bases. Sequencing was performed on peripheral blood mononuclear cells (PBMCs), taken when the disease was refractory, from a patient treated with antithyroid drugs. In nucleotides, the CDR3 is TGCGCCAGCAGCACCGGACAGGGGGGTCAGCCCCAGCATTTT. Translated: CASSTGQGGQPQHF. The variable domain in full, completed from reference TRBV5-1 and TRBJ1-5, reads KAGVTQTPRYLIKTRGQQVTLSCSPISGHRSVSWYQQTPGQGLQFLFEYFSETQRNKGNFPGRFSGRQFSNSRSEMNVSTLELGDSALYLCASSTGQGGQPQHFGDGTRLSIL.